One and the same sample provided the 20 T cell receptor beta chains below, sequenced in a study of T cells after posttransplantation cyclophosphamide. TCRdb keeps only in-frame clones here, not all; method: immunoSEQ multiplex PCR. The sample carries about 22,000 clones, 89% recorded once. Sampled 1 year posttransplant, controls received myeloablative marrow transplants, methotrexate and a calcineurin inhibitor. This sample comprised PBMCs, obtained after an allogeneic stem cell transplant with a calcineurin inhibitor and methotrexate. These receptors were collected from a female patient aged 50 to 65 who received an allogeneic stem cell transplant from an unrelated donor, was CMV-positive, and had chronic GVHD only. Some T cells could come from the graft donor.

The V call is TRBV5-5, the J call TRBJ1-2; a possible D gene is TRBD1 (6 bases). Trimming stripped 4 bases from V and 5 bases from J, with 15 bases between. The germline V gene encodes CDR1 SGHKS and CDR2 YYEKEE (reference sequence). The CDR3 has 14 residues. The CDR3 region is CASSPDSGGYGYTF. The CDR3 region has the DNA TGTGCCAGCAGCCCGGACAGCGGTGGATATGGCTACACCTTC.

The CDR3 is CASSLSGLSNLQYF. In DNA, the CDR3 is TGTGCCAGCAGCTTATCAGGACTATCCAACCTTCAGTACTTC. The rearrangement uses TRBV7-2 and TRBJ2-4; D is possibly TRBD2 (6 bases). The CDR3 loop spans 14 amino acids. The ends were cut back, 2 bases at V and 11 bases at J, with 16 bases in the middle. Germline V gene data show CDR1 as SGHTA and CDR2 as FQGNSA.

The chain joins TRBV20-1 to TRBJ1-2, with 10 bases aligning to TRBD1. J lost 11 bases, V lost 6 bases, and 6 bases had no gene match. Per the germline V gene, CDR1 is DFQATT and CDR2 is SNEGSKA (reference sequence). The CDR3 runs 11 residues. The CDR3 nucleotides are TGCAGTGCGCCGGGACAGGGGATATACACCTTC. Protein product: CSAPGQGIYTF.

V usage is TRBV6-1 and J usage is TRBJ2-5; 7 bases are a match to TRBD2. With the DNA end fitting TRBJ2-7 better, the J assignment may be wrong. CDR1 and CDR2 (germline): MNHNS, SASEGT. This CDR3 has 13 residues. The CDR3 sequence: CASSLGRALEQYF. The DNA for the CDR3 is TGTGCCAGCAGTTTGGGGAGGGCCCTCGAGCAGTACTTC.

V gene TRBV11-2 combines with J gene TRBJ2-7, with 12 bases that match TRBD2. Germline CDR1 SGHAT, CDR2 FQNNGV. Trimming took 5 bases from V and 7 from J; bases not matched to a gene: 9. The length of the CDR3 is 15 residues. CDR3 sequence: CASSGRLAGAREQYF. The CDR3 DNA reads TGTGCCAGCAGCGGTAGACTAGCGGGAGCGAGAGAGCAGTACTTC.

This chain uses TRBV5-1 with TRBJ1-6; 7 bases match TRBD1. This CDR3 comprises 15 residues. Trimming at V came to 2 bases and at J to 10 bases, leaving 9 bases not matched to a gene. Germline V gene sequence: CDR1 SGHRS, CDR2 YFSETQ. CDR3 nucleotides: TGCGCCAGCAGCTTCACAGGGGCAGTGGGGTCACCCCTCCACTTT. This codes for CASSFTGAVGSPLHF. Full variable domain (rest looked up from reference TRBV5-1 and TRBJ1-6): KAGVTQTPRYLIKTRGQQVTLSCSPISGHRSVSWYQQTPGQGLQFLFEYFSETQRNKGNFPGRFSGRQFSNSRSEMNVSTLELGDSALYLCASSFTGAVGSPLHFGNGTRLTVT.

This clone was picked up one time. The rearrangement uses TRBV11-2 and TRBJ1-1; D perhaps matches TRBD1 (5 bases). This CDR3 has 13 residues. Germline-derived CDR1 and CDR2 are SGHAT and FQNNGV. V was trimmed by 6 bases and J by 0 bases, leaving 8 bases between them. DNA for the CDR3: TGTGCCAGCAGGGTGGACATGAACACTGAAGCTTTCTTT. Translation: CASRVDMNTEAFF.

The chain has TRBV5-6 and TRBJ2-7; maybe TRBD1 (6 bases). V was pared by 6 bases and J by 0 bases, with 16 bases between. CDR1 and CDR2 from the germline V gene are SGHDT and YYEEEE. The CDR3 covers 15 residues. The CDR3 sequence: CASTATGRGSYEQYF. CDR3 nucleotide sequence: TGTGCCAGCACCGCGACCGGCAGGGGCTCCTACGAGCAGTACTTC.

The V call is TRBV5-1, the J call TRBJ2-2, with D uncertain. The CDR3 runs 12 residues. Trimming cost V 2 bases and J 8 bases, with 7 bases left between them. Germline loops: CDR1 SGHRS, CDR2 YFSETQ. CDR3 amino acids: CASSLVGGELFF. DNA of the CDR3: TGCGCCAGCAGCTTAGTCGGTGGGGAGCTGTTTTTT.

V and J are TRBV6-5 and TRBJ1-4, with D perhaps TRBD1 (6 bases). Germline loops: CDR1 MNHEY, CDR2 SVGAGI. The CDR3 extends over 12 amino acids. V was clipped by 8 bases and J by 4 bases, with 8 bases between them. The CDR3 region is CASQGLNEKLFF. In DNA form, the CDR3 reads TGTGCCAGCCAGGGGCTTAATGAAAAACTGTTTTTT.

The sample holds one count of this clone. The chain couples TRBV7-9 to TRBJ2-1, with TRBD2 matching over 9 bases. The V segment lost 2 bases and the J segment 6 bases; nucleotides outside the gene matches: 11. The CDR3 consists of 17 residues. Germline-derived CDR1 and CDR2 are SEHNR and FQNEAQ (reference sequence). The CDR3, as DNA: TGTGCCAGCAGCTTAAGACTAGCGGAGAACCTACGCAATGAGCAGTTCTTC. This translates into CASSLRLAENLRNEQFF. Supplemented by reference TRBV7-9 and TRBJ2-1, the full variable domain reads DTGVSQNPRHKITKRGQNVTFRCDPISEHNRLYWYRQTLGQGPEFLTYFQNEAQLEKSRLLSDRFSAERPKGSFSTLEIQRTEQGDSAMYLCASSLRLAENLRNEQFFGPGTRLTVL.

This chain joins TRBV7-6 and TRBJ2-1; the match to TRBD2 covers 11 bases. In germline, CDR1 is SGHVS, CDR2 FNYEAQ. V shed 3 bases, J shed 4 bases, and the junction held 2 bases outside the gene matches. CDR3 length: 15 residues. The CDR3 sequence: CASSLGLADYNEQFF. The CDR3 DNA reads TGTGCCAGCAGCTTGGGACTAGCGGATTACAATGAGCAGTTCTTC.

The chain uses TRBV28 and TRBJ1-4; D is unclear. There are 17 residues in the CDR3. In germline, CDR1 is MDHEN, CDR2 SYDVKM. V was cut by 4 bases and J by 3 bases, with 18 bases left in between. The DNA of the CDR3 is TGTGCCAGCAGTTCTATTGGCGTAAAGCAGGCTAATGAAAAACTGTTTTTT. Its protein product is CASSSIGVKQANEKLFF.

The chain combines TRBV15 with TRBJ2-1; 9 bases line up with TRBD2. CDR1 and CDR2 from the germline V gene are LNHNV and YYDKDF (reference sequence). The CDR3 has 16 amino acids. The J segment lost 5 bases and the V segment lost 5 bases, leaving 10 bases of the junction unmatched. This CDR3 is CATSRQTGLAHNEQFF. CDR3 sequence (DNA): TGTGCCACCAGCCGACAAACGGGACTAGCCCACAATGAGCAGTTCTTC.

The rearrangement uses TRBV5-4 and TRBJ1-2; 9 positions match TRBD1. The V gene's germline CDR1 is SGHNT and CDR2 YYREEE (reference sequence). CDR3 length: 14 residues. The V and J ends lost 5 bases and 2 bases, in that order; junction bases with no gene match: 4. The CDR3 DNA sequence: TGTGCCAGCAGGGCACAGGGGGCGAACTATGGCTACACCTTC. It translates to CASRAQGANYGYTF.

The CDR3 DNA reads TGCGCCAGCAGCTTGGTACTGGCAGGGGACGTTGAGCAGTTCTTC. It is translated as CASSLVLAGDVEQFF. The chain has TRBV5-1 and TRBJ2-1; D perhaps matches TRBD1 (6 bases). Trimming removed 0 bases at V and 9 bases at J, with 16 bases between. CDR1 and CDR2 (germline): SGHRS, YFSETQ. CDR3 length: 15 amino acids. Full variable domain (remainder filled in from reference TRBV5-1 and TRBJ2-1): KAGVTQTPRYLIKTRGQQVTLSCSPISGHRSVSWYQQTPGQGLQFLFEYFSETQRNKGNFPGRFSGRQFSNSRSEMNVSTLELGDSALYLCASSLVLAGDVEQFFGPGTRLTVL.

This chain connects TRBV5-1 to TRBJ1-4, with 7 bases matching TRBD1. Trimming cost V 4 bases and J 5 bases; bases outside gene matches: 8. The CDR3 consists of 15 residues. The V gene's germline CDR1 is SGHRS and CDR2 YFSETQ. The CDR3 here is CASSDPNRGNEKLFF. The CDR3 nucleotides are TGCGCCAGCAGCGACCCGAACAGGGGAAATGAAAAACTGTTTTTT.

The chain has TRBV6-5 and TRBJ1-1; no clear D. The CDR3 is made up of 14 amino acids. The germline gives CDR1 MNHEY, CDR2 SVGAGI. V was trimmed by 2 bases and J by 0 bases, leaving 7 bases between them. The CDR3 nucleotides read TGTGCCAGCAGTTACCACGGGATGAACACTGAAGCTTTCTTT. This codes for CASSYHGMNTEAFF.

This clone has more than one count but fewer than ten. The chain is built from TRBV7-2 and TRBJ2-1; D remains ambiguous. V was clipped by 0 bases and J by 5 bases, with 5 bases between them. Germline loops: CDR1 SGHTA, CDR2 FQGNSA. CDR3 length: 13 residues. The CDR3 sequence: CASSLAANNEQFF. The CDR3, as DNA: TGTGCCAGCAGCTTAGCTGCGAACAATGAGCAGTTCTTC.

The chain couples TRBV2 to TRBJ2-1; 8 nucleotides align to TRBD1. This CDR3 comprises 15 residues. Looked up from germline, CDR1 is SNHLY and CDR2 is FYNNEI. The V segment lost 4 bases and the J segment 4 bases; nucleotides outside the gene matches: 6. The CDR3 loop is CASSADRGSYNEQFF. The CDR3 nucleotides are TGTGCCAGCAGTGCAGACAGGGGCAGTTACAATGAGCAGTTCTTC.